This entry concerns a single TCR beta chain. This receptor's antigen is unknown. No base quality values were provided; no much bigger clone lies one nucleotide off. The CDR3 regions of human TCRbeta chains were analyzed by immunosequencing. The original pipeline was this. TCRs in the repertoires were compared against a reference library of SARS-CoV-2-specific TCRs that had been generated with the MIRA antigen-specificity platform. Breadth was defined as the fraction of unique TCRs that were SARS-CoV-2-associated. Depth was defined as the fraction of total T cells that were SARS-CoV-2-associated. Each spike-specific TCR was assigned to its reactive spike region and to a CD4 or CD8 class using the MIRA data. Log10-transformed breadth and depth values were compared by one-way ANOVA with Sidak's multiple comparisons tests. The table was pulled from immuneACCESS by TCRdb, which kept in-frame rearrangements only. Such tables lose some clones; where checked, under half of the loss comes from unresolved V genes, and the rest has no known cause. V, J and clone size reflect that table, while D and trimming were determined from the DNA. The sample table holds about 110,000 clones, of which 85% to 90% were seen once. 2% to 3% of the sample is in the top ten clones.

The data originate from a study of T cell responses to AZD1222 COVID-19 vaccine (dated by TCRdb to about 2021). Regarding the research as a whole: Because spike-specific TCR depth and breadth did not differ between the two schedules, AZD1222 recipients who got a second dose at roughly 4 weeks were pooled with those who got a second dose at roughly 12 weeks. Trial participants were enrolled by age into 18-55, 56-69 and 70-plus year subgroups, with about 150, 28 and 57 TCR-sequenced participants respectively. A total of about 240 trial participants underwent TCR sequencing, of whom nearly 210 received two doses of AZD1222 and 26 received two doses of the MenACWY control vaccine.

The sample's time point label, decoded: baseline before first vaccination. Vaccinee samples came from UK trials COV001 and COV002, including a single-blind randomized controlled phase 2/3 trial of AZD1222 (ChAdOx1 nCoV-19) in healthy adults. Trial participant PBMC samples were collected at day 0 and day 28 after the second dose for TCRbeta chain sequencing. Trimming removed 0 bases from V and 3 bases from J, leaving 14 bases between the germline ends. CDR1 and CDR2 were assigned from the germline V gene as MGHRA and YSYEKL. The CDR3 contains 16 residues, cysteine and phenylalanine counted. Of the read, only the CDR3 DNA is kept; its 48 bases are in frame from base 1. Results the study describes overall, beyond this receptor: A significant rise in spike-specific TCR breadth and depth was observed after two AZD1222 doses relative to day 0 and relative to MenACWY recipients. Reportedly, close to half of the unique spike-specific TCRs recognized epitopes lying outside the regions that are mutated in the B.1.351 and B.1.1.7 variants. In the small 56-69-year group, the increase in depth fell short of significance, most likely because of low power. CD4 TCRs associated with the vaccine covered the entire spike protein, and the dominant responses were in regions 160-218 and 743-854. Participants were mostly white British and included more females than males, and it was suggested by the authors that clonal diversity may have been underestimated. Conclusions about previously exposed vaccinees are limited because only 5 or 6 AZD1222 recipients were SARS-CoV-2 seropositive at baseline. Because no day 14 peak-response samples were available, the repertoires could be characterized only after the peak T cell response.

The chain links TRBV4-1 with TRBJ1-2; TRBD1 is perhaps the D gene, given 5 matching bases. This receptor was taken from an adult in good health. Here the sequenced sample was peripheral blood, taken on day 0 of AZD1222 vaccination. CDR3 protein: CASSQEDARGYYGYTF. The sequenced DNA is TGCGCCAGCAGCCAAGAGGATGCGCGGGGCTACTATGGCTACACCTTC.